Listed here is a single TCR beta chain. The data belong to a study of OX40 agonist ivuxolimab in advanced cancers. TCRdb keeps only in-frame clones here, not all; method: immunoSEQ multiplex PCR. This table has about 75,000 clones, roughly 86% appearing once. The sequencing here drew on CD4+ or CD8+ T cells sorted from blood, taken in a trial of the OX40 agonist ivuxolimab. The TCR originated in an adult with an advanced solid tumor such as melanoma, head and neck, liver or kidney cancer.

CDR3 bases: TGTGCCAGCAGCCGGACTAGCCTGCCCGGGGAGCTGTTTTTT. As protein: CASSRTSLPGELFF. The V and J genes are TRBV7-3 and TRBJ2-2, with 8 nucleotides matching TRBD2. The V gene end was trimmed by 5 bases and the J gene end by 6 bases; junction bases not matched to a gene: 5. Germline V gene lookup returns CDR1 SGHTA and CDR2 FQGTGA. The length of the CDR3 is 14 residues. The variable domain in full, with the rest retrieved from reference TRBV7-3 and TRBJ2-2, is GAGVSQTPSNKVTEKGKYVELRCDPISGHTALYWYRQSLGQGPEFLIYFQGTGAADDSGLPNDRFFAVRPEGSVSTLKIQRTERGDSAVYLCASSRTSLPGELFFGEGSRLTVL.